This is a list of T cell receptor beta chains from one sample in a study of cytomegalovirus exposure and HLA in healthy donors. Generated by immunoSEQ multiplex PCR, the TCRdb table keeps only in-frame clones and is missing some. This sample has around 120,000 clones, with over 60% found just once. The sequencing sample was made of PBMCs. These receptors all stem from a woman between 40 and 55 years old in good health and CMV-seropositive. CDR3s include the opening cysteine and the closing phenylalanine or tryptophan. A D gene is named only where the DNA matches it firmly. Expanded clones get a size class; other rows say once, few or many, or leave the size out.

abundance: -
d_gene: -
j_gene: TRBJ2-2
v_gene: TRBV6-5
CDR3nt: TGTGCCAGCAGTAACCTGGACAGCACCGGGGAGCTGTTTTTT
CDR3aa: CASSNLDSTGELFF

abundance: -
d_gene: TRBD1
j_gene: TRBJ2-4
v_gene: TRBV7-2
CDR3nt: TGTGCCAGCAGCTTTGGGACAGGCGGGTCCAAAAACATTCAGTACTTC
CDR3aa: CASSFGTGGSKNIQYF

abundance: -
d_gene: TRBD1
j_gene: TRBJ2-5
v_gene: TRBV5-4
CDR3nt: TGTGCCAGCAGCTTACCACCCTCAGGGGGCGGATTGGAGACCCAGTACTTC
CDR3aa: CASSLPPSGGGLETQYF

abundance: few
d_gene: -
j_gene: TRBJ1-2
v_gene: TRBV30
CDR3nt: TGTGCCGGAAGCAGGAATGGCTACACCTTC
CDR3aa: CAGSRNGYTF

abundance: -
d_gene: -
j_gene: TRBJ2-1
v_gene: TRBV7-2
CDR3nt: TGTGCCAGCAGTATAACGGATGAGCAGTTCTTC
CDR3aa: CASSITDEQFF

abundance: few
d_gene: -
j_gene: TRBJ1-1
v_gene: TRBV4-3
CDR3nt: TGCGCCAGCAGCCAAGAGCGGGACTACACTGAAGCTTTCTTT
CDR3aa: CASSQERDYTEAFF

abundance: -
d_gene: TRBD2
j_gene: TRBJ2-3
v_gene: TRBV19
CDR3nt: TGTGCCAGTAGTCCGCGGGGGGCCGACACAGATACGCAGTATTTT
CDR3aa: CASSPRGADTDTQYF

abundance: -
d_gene: -
j_gene: TRBJ2-6
v_gene: TRBV6-5
CDR3nt: TGTGCCAGCAGTTACTCAGCCGTTCGTGGGGCCAACGTCCTGACTTTC
CDR3aa: CASSYSAVRGANVLTF

abundance: few
d_gene: -
j_gene: TRBJ1-3
v_gene: TRBV12-5
CDR3nt: TGTGCTAGTGGTTTGGACAGCCAGAGAAACACCATATATTTT
CDR3aa: CASGLDSQRNTIYF

abundance: -
d_gene: -
j_gene: TRBJ1-2
v_gene: TRBV7-9
CDR3nt: TGTGCCAGCAGCTTAGCGCAGGGAACTAATGGCTACACCTTC
CDR3aa: CASSLAQGTNGYTF

abundance: once
d_gene: TRBD1
j_gene: TRBJ2-7
v_gene: TRBV30
CDR3nt: TGTGCCTCCGGGACAGGGGGCTACGAGCAGTACTTC
CDR3aa: CASGTGGYEQYF

abundance: -
d_gene: -
j_gene: TRBJ1-5
v_gene: TRBV15
CDR3nt: TGTGCCACCAGGACCTCGGACGAAGAAACAGGTCACTGGAATCAGCCCCAGCATTTT
CDR3aa: CATRTSDEETGHWNQPQHF

abundance: few
d_gene: TRBD1
j_gene: TRBJ1-5
v_gene: TRBV6-6
CDR3nt: TGTGCCAGCAGTGACAGGGGCCACAATCAGCCCCAGCATTTT
CDR3aa: CASSDRGHNQPQHF

abundance: -
d_gene: -
j_gene: TRBJ2-5
v_gene: TRBV4-1
CDR3nt: TGCGCCAGCAGCCTAACAGGGTTCCAAGAGACCCAGTACTTC
CDR3aa: CASSLTGFQETQYF

abundance: -
d_gene: -
j_gene: TRBJ1-1
v_gene: TRBV21-1
CDR3nt: TGTGCCAGCAGCAAAGTCACAGGGGGCGCGGATGAAGCTTTCTTT
CDR3aa: CASSKVTGGADEAFF

abundance: -
d_gene: TRBD1
j_gene: TRBJ2-7
v_gene: TRBV5-1
CDR3nt: TGCGCCAGCAGTGAACAGGGGCGACCCTACGAGCAGTACTTC
CDR3aa: CASSEQGRPYEQYF

abundance: -
d_gene: TRBD2
j_gene: TRBJ2-6
v_gene: TRBV5-1
CDR3nt: TGCGCCAGCAGCTCCTCGGGGGGAACCGCCTCTGGGGCCAACGTCCTGACTTTC
CDR3aa: CASSSSGGTASGANVLTF